The entry below describes one T cell receptor beta chain. What it binds is unknown. TCRdb's copy holds only in-frame clones and misses some; the assay was immunoSEQ multiplex PCR. The sample lists roughly 20,000 clones, 84% occurring once. This sample was included in a study of EBV T-cell therapy then PD-1 blockade in nasopharyngeal carcinoma. The CDR3 extends over 14 amino acids. Indicated treatment: AdE1-LMPpoly-expanded autologous EBV-specific T-cell therapy followed by anti-PD-1 nivolumab. The V call is TRBV12-2, the J call TRBJ2-1; no check of the table's D call, TRBD2, against the DNA was made. TRBV12-2 is a pseudogene locus. This material consisted of CD8+ T cells from blood, taken around day 34 from a patient whose treatment included autologous EBV-specific T cells and nivolumab. The TCR originated in a man aged 40-50 years with nasopharyngeal carcinoma. The CDR3 region is CASRLALLADEQFF. CDR3 nucleotides: TGTGCAAGTCGCTTAGCCCTACTAGCGGACGAACAGTTCTTC.